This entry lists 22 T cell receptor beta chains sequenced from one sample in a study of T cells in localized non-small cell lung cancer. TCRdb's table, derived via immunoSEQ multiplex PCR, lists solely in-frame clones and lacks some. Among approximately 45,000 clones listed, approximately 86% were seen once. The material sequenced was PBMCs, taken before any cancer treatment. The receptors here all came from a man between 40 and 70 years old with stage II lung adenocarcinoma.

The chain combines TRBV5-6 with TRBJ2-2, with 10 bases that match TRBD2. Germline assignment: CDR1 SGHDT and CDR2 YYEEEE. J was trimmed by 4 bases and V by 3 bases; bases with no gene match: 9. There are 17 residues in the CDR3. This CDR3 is CASSSVRTSGLTGELFF. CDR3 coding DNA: TGTGCCAGCAGCTCCGTCCGGACTAGCGGACTCACCGGGGAGCTGTTTTTT.

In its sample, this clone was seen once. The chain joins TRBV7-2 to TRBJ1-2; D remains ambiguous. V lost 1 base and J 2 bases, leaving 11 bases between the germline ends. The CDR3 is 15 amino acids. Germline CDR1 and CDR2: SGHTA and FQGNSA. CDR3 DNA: TGTGCCAGCAGCTTAGAACCCTCGGGAAACTATGGCTACACCTTC. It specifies CASSLEPSGNYGYTF.

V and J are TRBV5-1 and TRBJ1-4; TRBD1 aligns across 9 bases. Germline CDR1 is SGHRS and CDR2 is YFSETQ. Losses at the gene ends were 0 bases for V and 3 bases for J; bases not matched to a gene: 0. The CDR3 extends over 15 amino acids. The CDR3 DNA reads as TGCGCCAGCAGCTTGGGGACAGGGGCTAATGAAAAACTGTTTTTT. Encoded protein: CASSLGTGANEKLFF.

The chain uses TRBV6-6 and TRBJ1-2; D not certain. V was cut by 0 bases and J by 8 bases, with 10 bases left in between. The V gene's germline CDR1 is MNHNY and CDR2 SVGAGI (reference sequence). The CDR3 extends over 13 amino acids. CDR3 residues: CASSYSPSGGYTF. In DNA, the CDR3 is TGTGCCAGCAGTTACTCACCCTCGGGAGGCTACACCTTC.

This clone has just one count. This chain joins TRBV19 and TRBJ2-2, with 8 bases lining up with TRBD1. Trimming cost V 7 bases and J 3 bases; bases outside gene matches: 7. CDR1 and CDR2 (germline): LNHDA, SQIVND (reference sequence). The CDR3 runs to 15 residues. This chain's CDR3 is CASTITGGYTGELFF. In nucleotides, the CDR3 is TGTGCCAGTACTATTACAGGGGGGTACACCGGGGAGCTGTTTTTT.

The CDR3: CASSERVSRGVGWETQYF. CDR3 sequence (DNA): TGTGCCAGCAGCGAAAGGGTATCAAGGGGAGTTGGTTGGGAGACCCAGTACTTC. The genes are TRBV4-2 and TRBJ2-5; D is tentatively TRBD1 or TRBD2 (5 bases each). Germline CDR1 reads LGHNA; CDR2 reads YNFKEQ. The CDR3 extends over 18 amino acids. V dropped 5 bases and J dropped 5 bases, with 27 bases sitting between them.

The CDR3 region is CASSNTGGGETQYF. The CDR3 DNA reads as TGTGCCAGCAGTAACACAGGGGGCGGGGAGACCCAGTACTTC. The V call is TRBV27, the J call TRBJ2-5; 9 nucleotides match TRBD1. Germline CDR1 MNHEY, CDR2 SMNVEV (reference sequence). The CDR3 runs to 14 residues. With 5 bases clipped from V and 5 bases from J, the junction kept 6 bases outside the gene matches.

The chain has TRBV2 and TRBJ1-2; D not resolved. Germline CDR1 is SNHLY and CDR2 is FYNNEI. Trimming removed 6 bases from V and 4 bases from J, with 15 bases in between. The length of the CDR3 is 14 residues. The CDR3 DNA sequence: TGTGCCAGCAGAGGTCGTCGGAACACCTATGGCTACACCTTC. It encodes CASRGRRNTYGYTF.

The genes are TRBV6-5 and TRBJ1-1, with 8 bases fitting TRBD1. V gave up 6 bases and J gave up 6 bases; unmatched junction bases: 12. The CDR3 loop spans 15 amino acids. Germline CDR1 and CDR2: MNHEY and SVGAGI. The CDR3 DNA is TGTGCCAGCAGCGCTAGCGGACAGGGATTGCCTGAAGCTTTCTTT. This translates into CASSASGQGLPEAFF.

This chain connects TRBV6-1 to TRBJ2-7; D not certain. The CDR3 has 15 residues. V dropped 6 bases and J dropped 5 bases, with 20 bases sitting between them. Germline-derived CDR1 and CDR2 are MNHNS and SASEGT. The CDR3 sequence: CASSVNPVFGHEQYF. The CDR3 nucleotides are TGTGCCAGCAGCGTTAACCCGGTTTTCGGCCACGAGCAGTACTTC.

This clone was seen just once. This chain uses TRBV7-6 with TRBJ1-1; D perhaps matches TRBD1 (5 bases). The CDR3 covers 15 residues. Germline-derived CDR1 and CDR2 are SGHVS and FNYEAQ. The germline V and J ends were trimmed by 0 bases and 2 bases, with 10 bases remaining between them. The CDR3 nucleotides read TGTGCCAGCAGCTTAGCAGACAGTTCTAACACTGAAGCTTTCTTT. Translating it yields CASSLADSSNTEAFF.

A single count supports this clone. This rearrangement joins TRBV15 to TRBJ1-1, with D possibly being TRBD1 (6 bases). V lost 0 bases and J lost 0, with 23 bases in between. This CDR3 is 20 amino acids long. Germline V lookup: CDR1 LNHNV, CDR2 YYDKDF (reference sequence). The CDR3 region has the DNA TGTGCCACCAGCAGAGATCGGAGTGACGGGGGCCCCGACTTGAACACTGAAGCTTTCTTT. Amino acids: CATSRDRSDGGPDLNTEAFF.

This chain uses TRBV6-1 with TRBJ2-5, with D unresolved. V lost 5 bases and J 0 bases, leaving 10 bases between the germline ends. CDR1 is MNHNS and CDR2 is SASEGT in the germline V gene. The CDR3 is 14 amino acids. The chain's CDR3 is CASSNRRNQETQYF. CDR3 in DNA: TGTGCCAGCAGTAATAGGCGGAACCAAGAGACCCAGTACTTC.

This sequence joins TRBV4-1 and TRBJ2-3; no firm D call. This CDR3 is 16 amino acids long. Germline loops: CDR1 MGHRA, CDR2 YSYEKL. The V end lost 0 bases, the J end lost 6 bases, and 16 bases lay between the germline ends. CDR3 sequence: CASSQDLFRRGDTQYF. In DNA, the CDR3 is TGCGCCAGCAGCCAAGATCTCTTCCGTAGAGGCGATACGCAGTATTTT.

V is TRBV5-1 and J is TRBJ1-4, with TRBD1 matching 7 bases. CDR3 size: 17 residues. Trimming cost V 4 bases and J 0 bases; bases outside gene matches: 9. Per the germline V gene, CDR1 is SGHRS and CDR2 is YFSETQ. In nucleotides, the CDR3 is TGCGCCAGCAGCGCCTCGACGGACAGGTCAACTAATGAAAAACTGTTTTTT. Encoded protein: CASSASTDRSTNEKLFF.

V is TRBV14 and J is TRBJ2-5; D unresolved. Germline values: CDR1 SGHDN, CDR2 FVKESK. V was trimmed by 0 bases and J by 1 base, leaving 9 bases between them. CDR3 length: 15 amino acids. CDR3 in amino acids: CASSQDEQFQETQYF. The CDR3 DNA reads TGTGCCAGCAGCCAAGATGAACAGTTCCAAGAGACCCAGTACTTC. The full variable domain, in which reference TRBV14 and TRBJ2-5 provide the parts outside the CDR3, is EAGVTQFPSHSVIEKGQTVTLRCDPISGHDNLYWYRRVMGKEIKFLLHFVKESKQDESGMPNNRFLAERTGGTYSTLKVQPAELEDSGVYFCASSQDEQFQETQYFGPGTRLLVL.

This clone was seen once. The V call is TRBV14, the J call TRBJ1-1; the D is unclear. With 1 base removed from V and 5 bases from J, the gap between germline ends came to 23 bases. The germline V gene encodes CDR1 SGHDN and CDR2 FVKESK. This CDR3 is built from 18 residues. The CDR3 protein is CASSQGPERNPIGTEAFF. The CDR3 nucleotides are TGTGCCAGCAGCCAAGGGCCGGAACGTAACCCAATCGGGACTGAAGCTTTCTTT.

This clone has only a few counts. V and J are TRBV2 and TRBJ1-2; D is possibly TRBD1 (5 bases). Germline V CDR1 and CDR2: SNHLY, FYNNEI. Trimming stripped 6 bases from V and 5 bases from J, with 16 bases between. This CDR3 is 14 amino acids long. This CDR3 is CASRGHALFYGYTF. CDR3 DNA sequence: TGTGCCAGCAGAGGACACGCATTGTTTTATGGCTACACCTTC.

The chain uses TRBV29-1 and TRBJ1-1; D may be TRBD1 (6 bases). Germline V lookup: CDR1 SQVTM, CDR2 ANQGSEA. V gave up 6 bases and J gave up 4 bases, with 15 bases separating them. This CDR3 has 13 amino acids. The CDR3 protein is CSVKGGAGTEAFF. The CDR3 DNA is TGCAGCGTAAAAGGGGGAGCCGGCACTGAAGCTTTCTTT.

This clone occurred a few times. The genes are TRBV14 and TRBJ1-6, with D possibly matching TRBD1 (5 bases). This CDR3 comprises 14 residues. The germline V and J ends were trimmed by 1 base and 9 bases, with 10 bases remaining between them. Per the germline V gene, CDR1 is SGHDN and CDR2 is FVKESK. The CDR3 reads CASSQGRGGSPLHF. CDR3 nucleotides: TGTGCCAGCAGCCAAGGGAGGGGAGGTTCACCCCTCCACTTT.

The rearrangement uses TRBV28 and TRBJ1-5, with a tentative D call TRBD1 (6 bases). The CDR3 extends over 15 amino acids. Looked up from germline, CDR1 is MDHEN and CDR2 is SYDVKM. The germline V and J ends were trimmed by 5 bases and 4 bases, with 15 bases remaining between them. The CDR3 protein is CASSPRGPGNQPQHF. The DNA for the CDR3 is TGTGCCAGCAGTCCCAGGGGTCCAGGGAATCAGCCCCAGCATTTT.

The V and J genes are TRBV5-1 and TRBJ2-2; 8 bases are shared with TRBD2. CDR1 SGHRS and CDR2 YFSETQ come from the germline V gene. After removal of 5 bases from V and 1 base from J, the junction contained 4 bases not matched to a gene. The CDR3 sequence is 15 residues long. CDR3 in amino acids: CASSLSGGNTGELFF. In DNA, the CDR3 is TGCGCCAGCAGTCTAAGCGGGGGGAACACCGGGGAGCTGTTTTTT.